The rows below give T cell receptor beta chains drawn from one sample of a study of blood T cell repertoires in COVID-19. Produced via immunoSEQ multiplex PCR; TCRdb's table is partial and in-frame only. The sample lists some 70,000 clones, approximately 91% seen once, with 2.5% to 3% in the top ten. The specimen sequenced was peripheral blood. The receptors come from a man between 65 and 80 years old with active or convalescent COVID-19. Both conserved end residues are part of each CDR3. A D gene is named only where the DNA matches it firmly. Size is stated for part of the rows, as once, few or many counts, or as a class when the clone is expanded.

cdr3_aa cdr3_nt v_call d_call cdr3_length j_call clone_size
CASSLYRANEQFF TGTGCCAGCAGCTTGTACAGGGCTAATGAGCAGTTCTTC TRBV5-4 NA 13 TRBJ2-1 NA
CASSGDINTEAFF TGTGCCAGCAGTGGGGACATTAACACTGAAGCTTTCTTT TRBV2 NA 13 TRBJ1-1 NA
CASSYGTSGGTDTQYF TGTGCCAGCAGTTACGGGACTAGCGGGGGCACAGATACGCAGTATTTT TRBV2 TRBD2 16 TRBJ2-3 NA
CASNGLAGVYTGELFF TGTGCCAGCAATGGACTAGCGGGGGTCTACACCGGGGAGCTGTTTTTT TRBV9 TRBD2 16 TRBJ2-2 NA
CSAGTETNTGELFF TGCAGCGCCGGGACAGAGACGAACACCGGGGAGCTGTTTTTT TRBV29-1 TRBD1 14 TRBJ2-2 NA
CASSPDRVGTQYF TGTGCCAGCAGCCCCGACAGGGTCGGGACCCAGTACTTC TRBV7-8 TRBD1 13 TRBJ2-5 NA
CASSLGGTGAGANVLTF TGTGCCAGCAGCTTAGGTGGGACAGGGGCCGGGGCCAACGTCCTGACTTTC TRBV11-3 TRBD1 17 TRBJ2-6 NA
CATSRDEAGVYGYTF TGTGCCACCAGCAGAGATGAGGCAGGGGTTTATGGCTACACCTTC TRBV15 NA 15 TRBJ1-2 NA
CASSIFLAGLNEQFF TGTGCCAGTAGTATTTTCCTAGCGGGACTGAATGAGCAGTTCTTC TRBV19 TRBD2 15 TRBJ2-1 NA
CASSLGAGIGYNEQFF TGTGCCAGCAGCTTAGGGGCGGGGATCGGGTACAATGAGCAGTTCTTC TRBV11-2 NA 16 TRBJ2-1 NA
CASRQWRGLAKNIQYF TGTGCCAGCAGACAGTGGAGGGGACTAGCCAAAAACATTCAGTACTTC TRBV2 NA 16 TRBJ2-4 NA
CASRARGRDRAYEQYF TGTGCCAGCCGCGCGCGCGGCCGGGACAGGGCCTACGAGCAGTACTTC TRBV21-1 NA 16 TRBJ2-7 NA
CASSVGGGAYEQYF TGTGCCAGCAGTGTGGGCGGGGGGGCCTACGAGCAGTACTTC TRBV2 TRBD2 14 TRBJ2-7 NA
CAISPDSAFNYGYTF TGTGCCATCAGCCCGGACAGCGCCTTTAACTATGGCTACACCTTC TRBV10-3 NA 15 TRBJ1-2 NA
CASSGRWRELFF TGTGCCAGCAGCGGGAGGTGGAGAGAACTGTTTTTT TRBV12-3/TRBV12-4 NA 12 TRBJ1-4 NA
CASRAYNEQFF TGTGCCAGCAGGGCTTACAATGAGCAGTTCTTC TRBV7-2 NA 11 TRBJ2-1 NA
CAGSPRNEKLFF TGTGCCGGCAGCCCGCGGAATGAAAAACTGTTTTTT TRBV3-1/TRBV3-2 NA 12 TRBJ1-4 NA
CASSFASGNTGELFF TGTGCCAGCAGCTTCGCTAGCGGAAACACCGGGGAGCTGTTTTTT TRBV11-3 TRBD2 15 TRBJ2-2 NA
CASSQVQKYGYTF TGTGCCAGCAGCCAAGTCCAGAAATATGGCTACACCTTC TRBV3-1/TRBV3-2 NA 13 TRBJ1-2 NA
CASSLEAGEGTEAFF TGCGCCAGCAGCTTGGAGGCAGGGGAAGGGACTGAAGCTTTCTTT TRBV5-1 NA 15 TRBJ1-1 NA
CASSDFPRWGLYEQYF TGTGCCAGCAGTGATTTTCCGCGGTGGGGGCTCTACGAGCAGTACTTC TRBV6-4 NA 16 TRBJ2-7 NA
CASSPRTASRSGNTIYF TGTGCCAGCAGCCCCCGGACAGCGTCCCGCTCTGGAAACACCATATATTTT TRBV11-2 NA 17 TRBJ1-3 NA
CASSPGQGKSGNTIYF TGTGCCAGCAGCCCGGGACAGGGGAAGTCTGGAAACACCATATATTTT TRBV11-3 TRBD1 16 TRBJ1-3 NA
CASSPTGGSPYEQYF TGTGCCAGCAGCCCAACGGGTGGGAGTCCCTACGAGCAGTACTTC TRBV6-5 NA 15 TRBJ2-7 NA
CASSRSGGAWATDTQYF TGTGCCAGCAGTCGGTCGGGGGGCGCTTGGGCCACAGATACGCAGTATTTT TRBV6-6 NA 17 TRBJ2-3 once
CASSLIPLLAGVGNEQFF TGCGCCAGCAGCTTGATCCCCCTACTAGCGGGAGTGGGGAATGAGCAGTTCTTC TRBV5-1 TRBD2 18 TRBJ2-1 NA
CASSLTGVKEKLFF TGTGCCAGCAGCCTGACAGGGGTGAAGGAAAAACTGTTTTTT TRBV28 TRBD1 14 TRBJ1-4 NA
CASNYEMTGATEAFF TGTGCCAGCAATTACGAGATGACAGGGGCAACTGAAGCTTTCTTT TRBV27 TRBD1 15 TRBJ1-1 NA
CASSQGRGGQPQHF TGTGCCAGCAGCCAAGGACGGGGGGGACAGCCCCAGCATTTT TRBV3-1/TRBV3-2 NA 14 TRBJ1-5 NA
CASSLGLAEMQYF TGTGCCAGCAGCTTAGGACTAGCGGAGATGCAGTATTTT TRBV7-8 TRBD2 13 TRBJ2-3 NA
CASSFKGAGGPWGEQFF TGTGCCAGCAGTTTCAAGGGAGCGGGAGGGCCCTGGGGTGAGCAGTTCTTC TRBV27 TRBD2 17 TRBJ2-1 NA
CASSQRGGRATDTQYF TGTGCCAGCAGCCAAAGGGGCGGGAGGGCAACAGATACGCAGTATTTT TRBV3-1/TRBV3-2 TRBD2 16 TRBJ2-3 NA
CASSLSRGDNEQFF TGTGCCAGCAGCTTGAGTCGGGGAGACAATGAGCAGTTCTTC TRBV5-4 NA 14 TRBJ2-1 NA
CASSAAGRDSPLHF TGTGCCAGCAGTGCCGCAGGGAGGGATTCACCCCTCCACTTT TRBV2 NA 14 TRBJ1-6 NA
CASSLMQGAADQPQHF TGTGCCAGCAGCCTAATGCAGGGGGCTGCAGATCAGCCCCAGCATTTT TRBV6-6 TRBD1 16 TRBJ1-5 NA
CASSITPRSNQPQHF TGTGCCAGTAGTATTACCCCCAGGAGCAATCAGCCCCAGCATTTT TRBV19 NA 15 TRBJ1-5 NA
CASRPQGGYGYTF TGTGCCAGCAGACCTCAAGGGGGCTATGGCTACACCTTC TRBV27 NA 13 TRBJ1-2 NA
CASHSGAGGSNEQFF TGTGCCAGCCACTCAGGAGCGGGAGGGAGCAATGAGCAGTTCTTC TRBV27 TRBD2 15 TRBJ2-1 once
CASRRTSGRPYEQYF TGTGCCAGCAGGAGGACTAGCGGGAGACCCTACGAGCAGTACTTC TRBV27 TRBD2 15 TRBJ2-7 NA
CASSGGDYGYTF TGTGCCAGCTCCGGCGGGGACTATGGCTACACCTTC TRBV2 NA 12 TRBJ1-2 NA
CASSLYVGTQETQYF TGTGCCAGCAGCTTATATGTCGGGACACAAGAGACCCAGTACTTC TRBV7-9 NA 15 TRBJ2-5 NA
CAWSDDSGTGAYEQYF TGTGCCTGGAGTGACGATTCCGGGACAGGGGCCTACGAGCAGTACTTC TRBV30 TRBD1 16 TRBJ2-7 NA
CASSEVNTEAFF TGTGCCAGCTCTGAGGTGAACACTGAAGCTTTCTTT TRBV18 NA 12 TRBJ1-1 NA
CSVAGTSDQETQYF TGCAGCGTTGCCGGGACTAGCGACCAAGAGACCCAGTACTTC TRBV29-1 TRBD2 14 TRBJ2-5 NA
CATSLDRGLGYTF TGTGCCACCAGCCTTGACAGGGGGCTTGGCTACACCTTC TRBV15 TRBD1 13 TRBJ1-2 NA
CASSLAPGQGGGYTF TGTGCCAGCAGCTTAGCTCCGGGCCAGGGGGGAGGCTACACCTTC TRBV7-2 TRBD1 15 TRBJ1-2 NA
CASRQTSAGTDTQYF TGTGCCAGTAGGCAGACTAGCGCTGGCACAGATACGCAGTATTTT TRBV19 TRBD2 15 TRBJ2-3 NA
CASSPFNERFF TGTGCCAGCAGCCCTTTCAACGAGCGGTTCTTC TRBV28 NA 11 TRBJ2-1 NA
CASSPGGSSYNEQFF TGCGCCAGCAGCCCTGGGGGGAGCTCCTACAATGAGCAGTTCTTC TRBV5-1 NA 15 TRBJ2-1 NA
CASSGTVPGELFF TGTGCCAGCAGTGGGACAGTCCCCGGGGAGCTGTTTTTT TRBV12-3/TRBV12-4 TRBD1 13 TRBJ2-2 NA
CASQRGAATNEKLFF TGTGCCTCTCAGCGGGGGGCGGCAACTAATGAAAAACTGTTTTTT TRBV2 NA 15 TRBJ1-4 NA